These 21 T cell receptor beta chains came from one sample sequenced in a study of cytotoxic CD8 clonotypes in ibrutinib-treated CLL. Here immunoSEQ multiplex PCR was the method, and the copy in TCRdb shows in-frame clones only, minus some. The data hold around 91,000 clones, with 86% observed a single time. Sequencing was performed on PBMCs, taken before ibrutinib treatment. The source of these receptors is a human donor with chronic lymphocytic leukemia.

The chain uses TRBV11-2 and TRBJ1-1; D ambiguous. Trimming took 7 bases from V and 1 from J, leaving 13 bases between them. This CDR3 contains 14 residues. Per germline, CDR1 SGHAT and CDR2 FQNNGV. CDR3 amino acids: CASTLDPENTEAFF. The CDR3, as DNA: TGTGCCAGCACCTTGGACCCCGAGAACACTGAAGCTTTCTTT.

This clone was found once. The J gene is TRBJ1-5, the V gene TRBV9, with 11 bases aligning to TRBD1. Germline loops: CDR1 SGDLS, CDR2 YYNGEE. The CDR3 has 16 amino acids. The trim removed 4 bases at V and 1 base at J, leaving 4 bases unmatched. CDR3 sequence (DNA): TGTGCCAGCAGCACCGGACAGGGGGCAAGCAATCAGCCCCAGCATTTT. It is translated as CASSTGQGASNQPQHF. Combining the CDR3 with reference TRBV9 and TRBJ1-5 gives the whole variable domain DSGVTQTPKHLITATGQRVTLRCSPRSGDLSVYWYQQSLDQGLQFLIQYYNGEERAKGNILERFSAQQFPDLHSELNLSSLELGDSALYFCASSTGQGASNQPQHFGDGTRLSIL.

The chain has TRBV6-1 and TRBJ2-7; D is tentatively TRBD1 or TRBD2 (5 bases each). Per the germline V gene, CDR1 is MNHNS and CDR2 is SASEGT. CDR3 length: 14 amino acids. V was cut by 9 bases and J by 0 bases, with 15 bases left in between. The CDR3 here is CASIPGRSSYEQYF. Written as DNA, the CDR3 is TGTGCCAGTATCCCGGGACGCAGCTCCTACGAGCAGTACTTC.

This clone was recorded a few times. The chain combines TRBV28 with TRBJ2-7; D is uncertain. CDR3 length: 13 residues. Trimming left V 3 bases short and J 3 bases short, with 9 bases between. CDR1 and CDR2 (germline): MDHEN, SYDVKM. DNA for the CDR3: TGTGCCAGCAGTTTGTCACACAGCTACGAGCAGTACTTC. Its protein product is CASSLSHSYEQYF.

The gene calls are TRBV6-1 and TRBJ2-2; D gene uncertain. The ends were cut back, 6 bases at V and 7 bases at J, with 3 bases in the middle. Germline loops: CDR1 MNHNS, CDR2 SASEGT. CDR3 length: 10 amino acids. The CDR3 loop reads CASRDGELFF. Here the CDR3 DNA reads TGTGCCAGCAGAGACGGGGAGCTGTTTTTT.

The chain joins TRBV5-1 to TRBJ2-7; D possibly uses TRBD1 or TRBD2 (6 bases each). The CDR3 consists of 21 residues. V gave up 1 base and J gave up 0 bases, with 29 bases separating them. CDR1 and CDR2 (germline): SGHRS, YFSETQ. The CDR3 sequence is CASSLYPNHVEGGESSYEQYF. The CDR3 region has the DNA TGCGCCAGCAGCTTGTATCCGAATCATGTCGAGGGGGGCGAAAGCTCCTACGAGCAGTACTTC.

J is TRBJ2-5 and V is TRBV6-9; TRBD1 is a possible D gene (6 bases). This CDR3 is built from 21 residues. The germline gives CDR1 MNHGY, CDR2 SVAAGI. V was trimmed by 8 bases and J by 1 base, leaving 35 bases between them. CDR3 region: CASRLPPWGRAPPVSQETQYF. The CDR3 DNA follows: TGTGCCAGCCGCCTCCCCCCGTGGGGGCGGGCCCCCCCTGTCAGCCAAGAGACCCAGTACTTC.

The V and J genes are TRBV2 and TRBJ1-1, with 11 bases identical to TRBD1. Per the germline V gene, CDR1 is SNHLY and CDR2 is FYNNEI. The V segment lost 10 bases and the J segment 5 bases; nucleotides outside the gene matches: 9. This CDR3 has 14 residues. The CDR3 sequence: CATQDRGRITEAFF. For the CDR3, the DNA is TGTGCCACCCAGGACAGGGGGCGGATTACTGAAGCTTTCTTT.

V usage is TRBV7-9 and J usage is TRBJ2-7; D ambiguous. Germline assignment: CDR1 SEHNR and CDR2 FQNEAQ (reference sequence). V was clipped by 2 bases and J by 1 base, with 12 bases between them. The CDR3 totals 15 residues. The CDR3 nucleotides are TGTGCCAGCAGCTTACTAAGCGACGGTTCCTACGAGCAGTACTTC. Amino acids: CASSLLSDGSYEQYF. Full variable domain (remainder filled in from reference TRBV7-9 and TRBJ2-7): DTGVSQNPRHKITKRGQNVTFRCDPISEHNRLYWYRQTLGQGPEFLTYFQNEAQLEKSRLLSDRFSAERPKGSFSTLEIQRTEQGDSAMYLCASSLLSDGSYEQYFGPGTRLTVT.

The CDR3 region is CASSLLKGGLDNEQFF. DNA for the CDR3: TGTGCCAGCAGCTTGTTAAAGGGGGGACTCGACAATGAGCAGTTCTTC. The chain is built from TRBV5-4 and TRBJ2-1; D possibly matches TRBD1 or TRBD2 (6 bases each). Germline lookup yields CDR1 SGHNT and CDR2 YYREEE (reference sequence). Between the trimmed V and J ends, which lost 1 base and 5 bases, there was a span of 16 bases. CDR3 length equals 16 residues. The complete variable domain, with remaining parts taken from reference TRBV5-4 and TRBJ2-1, reads ETGVTQSPTHLIKTRGQQVTLRCSSQSGHNTVSWYQQALGQGPQFIFQYYREEENGRGNFPPRFSGLQFPNYSSELNVNALELDDSALYLCASSLLKGGLDNEQFFGPGTRLTVL.

V is TRBV4-1 and J is TRBJ2-7; 8 nucleotides align to TRBD2. J gave up 6 bases and V 10 bases, and 5 bases lay outside the gene matches. There are 11 residues in the CDR3. Germline V gene sequence: CDR1 MGHRA, CDR2 YSYEKL. CDR3: CATGGGGEQYF. The CDR3 DNA reads as TGCGCCACCGGGGGGGGAGGCGAGCAGTACTTC.

This chain links TRBV6-5 with TRBJ1-1, with TRBD1 as a possible D gene (6 bases). V was cut by 2 bases and J by 3 bases, with 10 bases left in between. This CDR3 has 14 residues. Germline lookup yields CDR1 MNHEY and CDR2 SVGAGI. This CDR3 is CASSYISGDTEAFF. The CDR3 DNA follows: TGTGCCAGCAGTTACATATCAGGGGACACTGAAGCTTTCTTT.

This clone was seen a single time. The CDR3 loop reads CASSTTTGGSYEQYF. In DNA, the CDR3 is TGTGCCAGCAGCACAACCACCGGGGGGTCCTACGAGCAGTACTTC. The gene calls are TRBV9 and TRBJ2-7; the match to TRBD2 covers 7 bases. Germline assignment: CDR1 SGDLS and CDR2 YYNGEE. V lost 4 bases to trimming and J lost 1 base; unmatched junction nucleotides: 8. The CDR3 is 15 amino acids.

The rearrangement joins TRBV7-6 to TRBJ2-1; unclear D gene. Trimming took off 3 bases at V and 4 bases at J, with 7 bases between the two ends. The CDR3 loop spans 13 amino acids. Germline lookup yields CDR1 SGHVS and CDR2 FNYEAQ. The CDR3 bases are TGTGCCAGCAGCTTTCAACCTTACAATGAGCAGTTCTTC. This sequence encodes CASSFQPYNEQFF.

The rearrangement joins TRBV4-3 to TRBJ1-2; tentative D call: TRBD1 (5 bases). The CDR3 is 15 amino acids. Germline CDR1 is LGHNA and CDR2 is YSLEER. V shed 0 bases and J shed 2 bases, with 10 bases lying between them. CDR3 bases: TGCGCCAGCAGCCAAGATTGGGCAGGGAACTATGGCTACACCTTC. Translated: CASSQDWAGNYGYTF.

The V and J genes are TRBV10-1 and TRBJ2-7; TRBD2 matches at 10 bases. Germline trimming cut 6 bases from V and 6 bases from J; bases unmatched to any gene: 5. The CDR3 is made up of 13 amino acids. Germline CDR1 and CDR2: WNHNN and SYGVQD (reference sequence). CDR3 DNA: TGCGCCAGCAGAGCTAGCGGGAGTGGCGAGCAGTACTTC. The encoded protein is CASRASGSGEQYF.

The chain joins TRBV4-1 to TRBJ2-7; D is undetermined. The CDR3 sequence is 14 residues long. CDR1 is MGHRA and CDR2 is YSYEKL in the germline V gene. Trimming pared 4 bases from V and 5 bases from J, leaving 15 bases between. The chain's CDR3 is CASSPQTLSHEQYF. Here the CDR3 DNA reads TGCGCCAGCAGCCCCCAGACCCTAAGCCACGAGCAGTACTTC.

The V call is TRBV19, the J call TRBJ1-1; D unresolved. CDR3 size: 15 residues. V lost 11 bases and J 0 bases, leaving 19 bases between the germline ends. Germline V lookup: CDR1 LNHDA, CDR2 SQIVND (reference sequence). The CDR3 spells CACSWQQGMNTEAFF. In DNA form, the CDR3 reads TGTGCCTGTTCGTGGCAGCAAGGTATGAACACTGAAGCTTTCTTT. The full variable domain, completed using reference TRBV19 and TRBJ1-1, is DGGITQSPKYLFRKEGQNVTLSCEQNLNHDAMYWYRQDPGQGLRLIYYSQIVNDFQKGDIAEGYSVSREKKESFPLTVTSAQKNPTAFYLCACSWQQGMNTEAFFGQGTRLTVV.

V gene TRBV5-1 combines with J gene TRBJ2-1, with no clear D. This CDR3 comprises 11 residues. V was clipped by 0 bases and J by 12 bases, with 7 bases between them. Germline-derived CDR1 and CDR2 are SGHRS and YFSETQ. The CDR3 nucleotides read TGCGCCAGCAGCTTGGGGGCCGGGCAGTTCTTC. It yields the protein CASSLGAGQFF.

This clone was observed a few times. V usage is TRBV27 and J usage is TRBJ2-7; TRBD2 matches 10 bases. The trim removed 5 bases at V and 0 bases at J, leaving 7 bases unmatched. From germline, CDR1 is MNHEY and CDR2 SMNVEV (reference sequence). The CDR3 covers 16 residues. CDR3 DNA: TGTGCCAGCAGTAGGGGGACTAGCGTTAGCTCCTACGAGCAGTACTTC. Amino acids: CASSRGTSVSSYEQYF.

The chain uses TRBV19 and TRBJ2-1; TRBD1 matches 9 bases. Trimming at V came to 5 bases and at J to 15 bases, leaving 14 bases not matched to a gene. Germline V lookup: CDR1 LNHDA, CDR2 SQIVND (reference sequence). The CDR3 has 14 residues. The CDR3 DNA sequence: TGTGCCAGTAGTCCGACATACCGGGACAGGGACCCGTTCTTC. It codes for CASSPTYRDRDPFF.